This T cell receptor beta chain derives from a study of control samples from healthy donors and cancer patients. V was pared by 0 bases and J by 7 bases, with 17 bases between. This CDR3 is built from 16 residues. Germline V gene data show CDR1 as SGDLS and CDR2 as YYNGEE. Here immunoSEQ multiplex PCR was the method, and the copy in TCRdb shows in-frame clones only, minus some. The sample comprises 65,000 to 75,000 clones, less than 90% of which are singletons, and over 3.5% rests with the top ten. Sequenced material: blood. The V call is TRBV9, the J call TRBJ2-1; D possibly matches TRBD1 or TRBD2 (5 bases each). The TCR was taken from a woman in her fifties or sixties in good health. In nucleotides, the CDR3 is TGTGCCAGCAGCGTAGACCCGGGACGTAATGGAAATGAGCAGTTCTTC. Translation gives CASSVDPGRNGNEQFF.